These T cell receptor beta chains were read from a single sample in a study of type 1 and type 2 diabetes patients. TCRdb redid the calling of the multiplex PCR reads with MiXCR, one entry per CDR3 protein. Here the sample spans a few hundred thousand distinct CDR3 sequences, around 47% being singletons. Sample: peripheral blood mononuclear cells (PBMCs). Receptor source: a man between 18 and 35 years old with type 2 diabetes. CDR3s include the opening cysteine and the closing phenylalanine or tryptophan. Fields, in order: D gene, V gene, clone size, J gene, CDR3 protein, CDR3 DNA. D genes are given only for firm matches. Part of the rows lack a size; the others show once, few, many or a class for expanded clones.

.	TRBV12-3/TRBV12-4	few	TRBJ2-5	CASSLGDIHF	TGTGCCAGCAGTTTGGGGGACATTCACTTC
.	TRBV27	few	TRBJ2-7	CASSLGGQYEQYF	TGTGCCAGCAGTTTGGGCGGACAGTACGAGCAGTACTTC
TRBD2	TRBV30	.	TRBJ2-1	CASRSGGSYNEQLF	TGTGCCAGTAGGAGCGGGGGGTCTTACAATGAGCAGCTCTTC
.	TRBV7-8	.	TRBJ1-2	CASSSDRYYGYTF	TGTGCCAGCAGTTCGGACAGATACTATGGCTACACCTTC
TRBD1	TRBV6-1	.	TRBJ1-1	CASRTRGKEAFF	TGTGCCAGCAGGACCAGGGGGAAGGAAGCTTTCTTT
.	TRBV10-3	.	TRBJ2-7	CAISDSDVASKAYF	TGTGCCATCAGTGATTCGGACGTAGCGAGTAAGGCGTACTTC
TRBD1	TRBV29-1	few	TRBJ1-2	CSVTTGRGLHIF	TGCAGCGTGACGACAGGGCGCGGTCTACATATCTTC
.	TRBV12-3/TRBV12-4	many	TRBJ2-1	CASSRRGNEQFF	TGTGCCAGCAGCCGCAGGGGCAATGAGCAGTTCTTC
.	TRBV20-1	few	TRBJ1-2	CSVGKANYGYTF	TGCAGTGTCGGGAAAGCTAACTATGGCTACACCTTC
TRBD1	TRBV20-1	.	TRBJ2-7	CSALPGQGTGEQYF	TGCAGTGCTTTACCGGGACAGGGAACGGGCGAGCAGTACTTC
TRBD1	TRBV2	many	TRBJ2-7	CASSGGTVYEQYF	TGTGCCAGCAGTGGTGGGACAGTCTACGAGCAGTACTTC
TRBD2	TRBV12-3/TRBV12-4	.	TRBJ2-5	CASSLQTSGQETQYF	TGTGCCAGCAGTCTTCAGACTAGCGGACAAGAGACCCAGTACTTC
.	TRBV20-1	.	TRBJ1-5	CSASLGHSNQPQHF	TGCAGTGCTAGCCTAGGCCATAGCAATCAGCCCCAGCATTTT
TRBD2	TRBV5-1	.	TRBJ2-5	CASKTSINRETQYF	TGCGCCAGCAAGACTAGCATTAACCGAGAGACCCAGTACTTC
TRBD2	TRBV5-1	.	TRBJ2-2	CASSPVAILAGVSTGELFF	TGCGCCAGCAGTCCTGTCGCTATACTAGCGGGAGTGAGCACCGGGGAGCTGTTTTTT
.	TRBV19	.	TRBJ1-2	CASTLDKNYGYTF	TGTGCCAGTACCCTCGACAAGAACTATGGCTACACCTTC
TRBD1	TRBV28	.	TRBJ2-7	CASLDRGHTYEQYF	TGTGCCAGTCTCGACAGGGGGCATACTTACGAGCAGTACTTC
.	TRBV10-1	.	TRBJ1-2	CAISENILGHLNYGYTF	TGTGCCATCAGTGAGAATATTCTGGGACACTTAAACTATGGCTACACCTTC
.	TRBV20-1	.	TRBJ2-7	CSARGWGTVYEQYF	TGCAGTGCTAGAGGTTGGGGCACAGTCTACGAGCAGTACTTC
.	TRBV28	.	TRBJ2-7	CASSLTEPRYEQYF	TGTGCCAGCAGTTTGACGGAACCCCGCTACGAGCAGTACTTC
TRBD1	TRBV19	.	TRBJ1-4	CALYGGQGRHKLFF	TGTGCCCTCTATGGGGGACAGGGTAGGCACAAACTGTTTTTT
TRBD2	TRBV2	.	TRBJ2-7	CASAAGLVGEQYF	TGTGCCAGCGCCGCGGGACTAGTTGGCGAGCAGTACTTC
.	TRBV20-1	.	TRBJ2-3	CSARVVVADTQYF	TGCAGTGCTAGAGTCGTAGTCGCAGATACGCAGTATTTT
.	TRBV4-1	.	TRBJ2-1	CASSQDAVHEQFF	TGCGCCAGCAGCCAAGATGCGGTCCACGAGCAGTTCTTC
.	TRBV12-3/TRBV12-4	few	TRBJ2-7	CASSFSDRSYEQYF	TGTGCCAGCAGTTTCAGCGACAGGTCCTACGAGCAGTACTTC
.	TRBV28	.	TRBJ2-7	CASTNERFSYEQYF	TGTGCCAGCACCAACGAGAGATTCTCCTACGAGCAGTACTTC
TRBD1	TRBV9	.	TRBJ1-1	CASSRGVRGTGAMNTEAFF	TGTGCCAGCAGCAGAGGGGTGCGGGGGACAGGGGCCATGAACACTGAAGCTTTCTTT
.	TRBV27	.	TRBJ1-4	CASSLMTANEKLFF	TGTGCCAGCAGTTTAATGACCGCAAATGAAAAACTGTTTTTT
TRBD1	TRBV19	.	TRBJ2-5	CASSTTLTGFEETQYF	TGTGCCAGTAGTACGACCCTGACAGGGTTTGAAGAGACCCAGTACTTC
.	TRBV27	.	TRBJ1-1	CASSPPRGLPAFF	TGTGCCAGCAGTCCACCGAGGGGGTTGCCAGCTTTCTTT
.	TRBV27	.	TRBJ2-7	CASIGDNSYEQYF	TGTGCCAGCATCGGGGACAATTCCTACGAGCAGTACTTC
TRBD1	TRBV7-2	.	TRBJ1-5	CASSSPGQNQPQHF	TGTGCCAGCAGCTCTCCGGGACAGAATCAGCCCCAGCATTTT
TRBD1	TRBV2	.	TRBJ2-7	CASRTGVTYEQYF	TGTGCCAGCAGGACAGGGGTAACCTACGAGCAGTACTTC
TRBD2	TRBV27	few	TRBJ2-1	CASRGDPNEQFF	TGTGCCAGCCGGGGGGACCCCAATGAGCAGTTCTTC
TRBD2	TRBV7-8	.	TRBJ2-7	CASSFGDSGSYEQYF	TGTGCCAGCAGCTTTGGTGATAGCGGGAGTTACGAGCAGTACTTC
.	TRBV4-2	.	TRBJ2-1	CASSQGNEQFF	TGTGCCAGCAGCCAAGGGAATGAGCAGTTCTTC
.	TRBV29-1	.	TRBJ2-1	CSVEDAKQFF	TGCAGCGTTGAGGACGCCAAGCAGTTCTTC
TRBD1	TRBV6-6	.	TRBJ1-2	CASSRTGVLYGYTF	TGTGCCAGCAGTCGGACAGGGGTACTCTATGGCTACACCTTC
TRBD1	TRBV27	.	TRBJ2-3	CASRGQGEQDTQYF	TGTGCCAGCAGAGGACAGGGAGAGCAAGATACGCAGTATTTT
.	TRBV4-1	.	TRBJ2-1	CASSQAPQVVAGGRYNEQFF	TGCGCCAGCAGCCAAGCGCCGCAAGTAGTGGCGGGCGGGCGGTACAATGAGCAGTTCTTC
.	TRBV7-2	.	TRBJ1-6	CASSFDGNSPLHF	TGTGCCAGCAGCTTCGACGGGAATTCACCCCTCCACTTT
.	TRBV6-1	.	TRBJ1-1	CASSERGGNTEAFF	TGTGCCAGCAGTGAACGGGGGGGGAACACTGAAGCTTTCTTT
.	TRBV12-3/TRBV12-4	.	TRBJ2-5	CASSPQRGQETQYF	TGTGCCAGCAGTCCTCAGAGGGGTCAGGAAACCCAGTACTTC
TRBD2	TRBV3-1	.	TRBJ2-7	CASSQELLAGANYEQYF	TGTGCCAGCAGCCAGGAACTTCTAGCGGGAGCTAATTACGAGCAGTACTTC
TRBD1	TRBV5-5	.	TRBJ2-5	CASSQGTAGQETQYF	TGTGCTAGCAGCCAAGGGACAGCAGGCCAAGAGACCCAGTACTTC
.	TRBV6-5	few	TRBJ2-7	CASSYSGRGYEQYF	TGTGCCAGCAGTTACTCGGGCCGGGGGTACGAGCAGTACTTC
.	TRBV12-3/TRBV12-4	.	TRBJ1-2	CAISEYPGNGYTF	TGTGCCATCAGTGAGTACCCAGGTAATGGCTACACCTTC
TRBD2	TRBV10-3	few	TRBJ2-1	CAISETSGNNEQFF	TGTGCCATCAGTGAAACTAGCGGGAACAATGAGCAGTTCTTC
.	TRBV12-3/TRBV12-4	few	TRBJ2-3	CASIALSGDTQYF	TGTGCCAGCATAGCGCTATCAGGGGATACGCAGTATTTT
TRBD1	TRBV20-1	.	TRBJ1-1	CSATNQGEVTEAFF	TGCAGTGCTACCAATCAGGGGGAGGTCACTGAAGCTTTCTTT
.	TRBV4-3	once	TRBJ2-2	CASSQVLGFIDSGELFF	TGCGCCAGCAGCCAAGTTCTAGGGTTTATCGATTCCGGGGAGCTGTTTTTT
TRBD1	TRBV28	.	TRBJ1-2	CASSLRADRGLVGDYGYTF	TGTGCCAGCAGTTTAAGGGCCGACAGGGGGCTTGTCGGCGATTATGGCTACACCTTC
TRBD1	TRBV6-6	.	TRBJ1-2	CASGQDYGYTF	TGTGCCAGCGGACAGGACTATGGCTACACCTTC
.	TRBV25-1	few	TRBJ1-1	CASSESPWGTEAFF	TGTGCCAGCAGTGAGTCGCCGTGGGGCACTGAAGCTTTCTTT
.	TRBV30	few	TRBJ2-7	CAWSRAYSYEQYF	TGTGCCTGGAGTCGGGCCTACTCCTACGAGCAGTACTTC
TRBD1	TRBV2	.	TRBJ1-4	CAITLLGGDRDEKLFF	TGTGCCATCACCCTCCTAGGGGGGGACAGAGATGAAAAACTGTTTTTT
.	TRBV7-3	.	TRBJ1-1	CASSPGPSNTEAFF	TGTGCCAGCAGCCCGGGCCCGTCGAACACTGAAGCTTTCTTT
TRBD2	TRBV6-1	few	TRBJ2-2	CASSGSGTRNTGELFF	TGTGCCAGCAGTGGATCCGGGACTAGGAACACCGGGGAGCTGTTTTTT
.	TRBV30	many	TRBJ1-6	CAWSVAGGTYNSPLHF	TGTGCCTGGAGTGTGGCAGGTGGAACCTATAATTCACCCCTCCACTTT